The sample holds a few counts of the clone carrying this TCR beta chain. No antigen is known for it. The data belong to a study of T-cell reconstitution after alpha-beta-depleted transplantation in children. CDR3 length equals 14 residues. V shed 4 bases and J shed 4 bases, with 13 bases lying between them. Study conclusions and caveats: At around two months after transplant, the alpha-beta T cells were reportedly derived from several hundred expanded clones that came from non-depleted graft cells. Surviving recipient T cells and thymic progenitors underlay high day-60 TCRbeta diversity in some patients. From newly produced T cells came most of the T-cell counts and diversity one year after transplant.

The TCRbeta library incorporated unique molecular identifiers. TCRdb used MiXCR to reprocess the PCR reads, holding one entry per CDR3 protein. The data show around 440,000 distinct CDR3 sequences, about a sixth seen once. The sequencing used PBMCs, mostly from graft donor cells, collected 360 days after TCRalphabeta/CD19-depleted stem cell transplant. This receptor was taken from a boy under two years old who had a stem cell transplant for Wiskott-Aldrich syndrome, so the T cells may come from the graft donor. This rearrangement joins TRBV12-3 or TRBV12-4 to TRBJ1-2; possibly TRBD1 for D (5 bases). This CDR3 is CASSSRQTSYGYTF. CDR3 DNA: TGTGCCAGCAGTTCACGACAGACATCCTATGGCTACACCTTC.